This T cell receptor (beta chain) was captured by sequencing in a study of T cell responses to AZD1222 COVID-19 vaccine. Germline assignment: CDR1 SGHTA and CDR2 FQGNSA. The V end lost 1 base, the J end lost 4 bases, and 20 bases lay between the germline ends. The CDR3 has 18 residues. On this clone: No antigen is known for it.

The repertoire was sequenced with immunoSEQ multiplex PCR; TCRdb's copy has only in-frame clones and lacks some. This sample has about 140,000 clones, with roughly 90% found just once. Notes on the study in general: The reported proportion of spike-specific TCRs targeting unmutated variant regions was nearly half. Sampling that yielded the repertoires occurred only after the peak T cell response.

This clonotype was sampled from an adult in good health. This chain joins TRBV7-2 and TRBJ1-5; possibly TRBD1 for D (6 bases). The sequencing used peripheral blood, collected on day 0 of AZD1222 vaccination. CDR3 loop: CASSLVRRSGDGNQPQHF. Here the CDR3 DNA reads TGTGCCAGCAGCTTAGTACGCCGGTCAGGGGACGGAAATCAGCCCCAGCATTTT.